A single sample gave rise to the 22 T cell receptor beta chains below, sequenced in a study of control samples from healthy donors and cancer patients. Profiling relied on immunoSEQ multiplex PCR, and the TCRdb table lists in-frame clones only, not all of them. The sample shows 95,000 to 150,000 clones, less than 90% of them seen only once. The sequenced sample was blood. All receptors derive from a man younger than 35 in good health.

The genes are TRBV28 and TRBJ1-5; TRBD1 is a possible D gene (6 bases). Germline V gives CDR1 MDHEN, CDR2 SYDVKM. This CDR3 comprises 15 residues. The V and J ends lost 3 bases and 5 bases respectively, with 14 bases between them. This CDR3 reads CASSFDGTPYQPQHF. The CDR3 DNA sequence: TGTGCCAGCAGTTTCGACGGGACACCATATCAGCCCCAGCATTTT.

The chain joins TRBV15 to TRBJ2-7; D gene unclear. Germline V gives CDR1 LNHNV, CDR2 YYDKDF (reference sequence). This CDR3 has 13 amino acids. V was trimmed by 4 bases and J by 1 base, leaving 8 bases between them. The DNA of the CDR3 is TGTGCCACCAGCAAAACAGAGTCCTACGAGCAGTACTTC. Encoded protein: CATSKTESYEQYF. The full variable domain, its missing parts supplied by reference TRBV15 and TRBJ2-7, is DAMVIQNPRYQVTQFGKPVTLSCSQTLNHNVMYWYQQKSSQAPKLLFHYYDKDFNNEADTPDNFQSRRPNTSFCFLDIRSPGLGDTAMYLCATSKTESYEQYFGPGTRLTVT.

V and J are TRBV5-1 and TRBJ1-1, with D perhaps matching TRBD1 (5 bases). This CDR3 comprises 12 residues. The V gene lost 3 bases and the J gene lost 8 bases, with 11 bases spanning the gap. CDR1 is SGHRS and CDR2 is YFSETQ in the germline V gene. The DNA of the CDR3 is TGCGCCAGCAGCTACGAGGGACGGGAAGCTTTCTTT. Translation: CASSYEGREAFF. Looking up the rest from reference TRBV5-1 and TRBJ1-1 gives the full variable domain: KAGVTQTPRYLIKTRGQQVTLSCSPISGHRSVSWYQQTPGQGLQFLFEYFSETQRNKGNFPGRFSGRQFSNSRSEMNVSTLELGDSALYLCASSYEGREAFFGQGTRLTVV.

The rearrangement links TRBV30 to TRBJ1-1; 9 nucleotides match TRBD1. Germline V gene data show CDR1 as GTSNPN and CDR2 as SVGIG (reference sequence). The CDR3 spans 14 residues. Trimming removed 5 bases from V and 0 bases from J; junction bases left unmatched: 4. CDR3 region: CAWVGDRVNTEAFF. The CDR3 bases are TGTGCCTGGGTTGGGGACAGGGTGAACACTGAAGCTTTCTTT.

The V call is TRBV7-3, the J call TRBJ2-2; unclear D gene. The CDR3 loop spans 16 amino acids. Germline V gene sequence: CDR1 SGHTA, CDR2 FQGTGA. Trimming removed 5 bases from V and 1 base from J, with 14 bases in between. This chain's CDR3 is CASSPPGNGNTGELFF. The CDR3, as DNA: TGTGCCAGCAGCCCCCCGGGCAACGGGAACACCGGGGAGCTGTTTTTT.

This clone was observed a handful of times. CDR3 in amino acids: CASSPGQGNTEAFF. The CDR3 DNA sequence: TGTGCCAGCTCACCGGGACAGGGGAACACTGAAGCTTTCTTT. V and J are TRBV18 and TRBJ1-1, with 9 bases that match TRBD1. The ends lost 3 bases at V and 1 base at J; junction bases unmatched: 0. The CDR3 totals 14 residues. Germline V CDR1 and CDR2: KGHSH, LQKENI.

The DNA for the CDR3 is TGCGCCAGCAGCTTGGCCCAGGAGGTGGATTCACCCCTCCACTTT. Protein product: CASSLAQEVDSPLHF. The chain recombines TRBV5-1 with TRBJ1-6; D is unresolved. This CDR3 comprises 15 residues. Deletions cut 0 bases from V and 8 bases from J, with 12 bases between. Germline-derived CDR1 and CDR2 are SGHRS and YFSETQ.

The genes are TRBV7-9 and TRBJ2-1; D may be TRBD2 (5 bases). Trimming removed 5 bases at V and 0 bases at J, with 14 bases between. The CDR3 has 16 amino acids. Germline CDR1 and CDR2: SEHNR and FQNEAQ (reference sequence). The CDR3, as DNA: TGTGCCAGCAGCCTTGAGACGGGGAGCTCCTACAATGAGCAGTTCTTC. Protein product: CASSLETGSSYNEQFF.

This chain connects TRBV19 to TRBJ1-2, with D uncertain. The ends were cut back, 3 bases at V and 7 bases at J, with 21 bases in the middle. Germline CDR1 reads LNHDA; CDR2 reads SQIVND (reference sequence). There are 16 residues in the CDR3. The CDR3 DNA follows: TGTGCCAGTAGTATCGAGGGAAGCCGAAGGGAAGGTGGCTACACCTTC. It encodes CASSIEGSRREGGYTF.

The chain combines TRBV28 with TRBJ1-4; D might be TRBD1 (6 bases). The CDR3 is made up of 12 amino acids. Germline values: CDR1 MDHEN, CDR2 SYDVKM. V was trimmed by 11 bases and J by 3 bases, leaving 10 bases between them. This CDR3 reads CAWGASNEKLFF. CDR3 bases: TGTGCCTGGGGGGCTTCTAATGAAAAACTGTTTTTT.

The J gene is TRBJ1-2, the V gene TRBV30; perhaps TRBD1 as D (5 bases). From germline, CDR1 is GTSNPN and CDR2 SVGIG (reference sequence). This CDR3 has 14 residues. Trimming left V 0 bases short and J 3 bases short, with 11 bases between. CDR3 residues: CAWSVGEGHYGYTF. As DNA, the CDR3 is TGTGCCTGGAGTGTTGGAGAGGGACACTATGGCTACACCTTC.

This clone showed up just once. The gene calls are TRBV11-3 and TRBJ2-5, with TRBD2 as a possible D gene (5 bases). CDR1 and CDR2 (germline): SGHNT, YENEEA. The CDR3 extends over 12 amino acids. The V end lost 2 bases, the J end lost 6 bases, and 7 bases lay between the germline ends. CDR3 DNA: TGTGCCAGCAGCTTAAGAGGGAAGACCCAGTACTTC. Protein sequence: CASSLRGKTQYF. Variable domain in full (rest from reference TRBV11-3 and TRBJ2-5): EAGVVQSPRYKIIEKKQPVAFWCNPISGHNTLYWYLQNLGQGPELLIRYENEEAVDDSQLPKDRFSAERLKGVDSTLKIQPAELGDSAVYLCASSLRGKTQYFGPGTRLLVL.

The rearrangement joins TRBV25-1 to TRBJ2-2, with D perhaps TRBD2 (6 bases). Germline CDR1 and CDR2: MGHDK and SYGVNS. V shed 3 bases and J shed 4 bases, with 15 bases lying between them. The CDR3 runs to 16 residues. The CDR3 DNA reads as TGTGCCAGCAGTGATTTCGGGGGTCGGGGCACCGGGGAGCTGTTTTTT. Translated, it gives CASSDFGGRGTGELFF.

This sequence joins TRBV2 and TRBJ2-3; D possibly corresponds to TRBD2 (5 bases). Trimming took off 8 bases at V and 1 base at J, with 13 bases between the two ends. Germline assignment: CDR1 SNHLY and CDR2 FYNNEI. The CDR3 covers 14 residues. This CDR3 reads CASSPARGTDTQYF. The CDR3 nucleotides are TGTGCCAGCTCACCAGCGAGGGGCACAGATACGCAGTATTTT.

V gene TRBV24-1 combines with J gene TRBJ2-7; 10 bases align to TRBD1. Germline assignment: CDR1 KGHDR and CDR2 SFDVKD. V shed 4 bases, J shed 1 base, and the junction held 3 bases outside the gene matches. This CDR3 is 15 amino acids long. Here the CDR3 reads CATSDPGQGSYEQYF. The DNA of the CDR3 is TGTGCCACCAGTGACCCGGGACAGGGGTCCTACGAGCAGTACTTC.

The CDR3: CASSLGGTDTQYF. DNA of the CDR3: TGTGCCAGCAGCTTAGGAGGCACAGATACGCAGTATTTT. V and J are TRBV7-2 and TRBJ2-3; no firm D call. CDR1 is SGHTA, CDR2 FQGNSA, per germline. The CDR3 length is 13 residues. The ends were cut back, 1 base at V and 1 base at J, with 3 bases in the middle.

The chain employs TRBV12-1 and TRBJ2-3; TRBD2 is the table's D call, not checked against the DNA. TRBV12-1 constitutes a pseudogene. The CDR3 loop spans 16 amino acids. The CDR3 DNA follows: TGTGCCAGCAACTTGGGACTAGCGGACCCCACAGATACGCAGTATTTT. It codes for CASNLGLADPTDTQYF.

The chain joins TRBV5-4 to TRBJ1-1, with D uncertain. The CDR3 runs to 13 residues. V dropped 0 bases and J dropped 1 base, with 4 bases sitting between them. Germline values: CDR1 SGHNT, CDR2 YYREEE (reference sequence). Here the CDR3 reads CASSLAENTEAFF. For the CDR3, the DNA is TGTGCCAGCAGCTTGGCCGAGAACACTGAAGCTTTCTTT.

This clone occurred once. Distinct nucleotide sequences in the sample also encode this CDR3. CDR3 sequence: CASSLVSPYEQYF. Written as DNA, the CDR3 is TGTGCCAGCAGCTTAGTTTCCCCCTACGAGCAGTACTTC. The chain has TRBV11-2 and TRBJ2-7; no clear D. Germline CDR1 is SGHAT and CDR2 is FQNNGV. The length of the CDR3 is 13 residues. V was trimmed by 1 base and J by 2 bases, leaving 6 bases between them.

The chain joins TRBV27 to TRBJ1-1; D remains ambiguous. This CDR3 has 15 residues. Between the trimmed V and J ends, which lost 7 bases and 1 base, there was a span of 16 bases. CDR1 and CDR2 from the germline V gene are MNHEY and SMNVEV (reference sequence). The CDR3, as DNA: TGTGCCAGCAACACGGCGGGGAGCCGGAACACTGAAGCTTTCTTT. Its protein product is CASNTAGSRNTEAFF.

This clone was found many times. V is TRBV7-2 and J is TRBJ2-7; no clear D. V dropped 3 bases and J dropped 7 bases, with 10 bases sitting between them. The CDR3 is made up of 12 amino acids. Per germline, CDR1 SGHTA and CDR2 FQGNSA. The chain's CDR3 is CASSFLRVEQYF. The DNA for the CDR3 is TGTGCCAGCAGCTTTTTAAGGGTAGAGCAGTACTTC.

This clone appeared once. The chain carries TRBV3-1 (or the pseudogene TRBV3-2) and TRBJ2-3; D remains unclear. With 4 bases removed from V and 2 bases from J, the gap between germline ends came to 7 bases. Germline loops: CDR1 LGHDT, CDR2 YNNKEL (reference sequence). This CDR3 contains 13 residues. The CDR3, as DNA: TGTGCCAGCAGCCGCCGGTCCACAGATACGCAGTATTTT. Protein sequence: CASSRRSTDTQYF.